One sample yielded the 20 T cell receptor beta chains listed below, sequenced in a study of identical twins. Using its own MiXCR run on the 5' RACE reads, TCRdb lists one record per CDR3 protein. This table holds 350,000 to 600,000 distinct CDR3 sequences, about 14% found once. The sample also formed part of further work on yellow fever vaccine responses in identical twins.

The sequenced sample consisted of CD4+ T cells sorted from blood. These receptors came from a young woman in good health.

Only a few counts were recorded for this clonotype. The chain recombines TRBV29-1 with TRBJ2-1, with D maybe TRBD2 (6 bases). This CDR3 contains 14 residues. Trimming left V 6 bases short and J 6 bases short, with 18 bases between. CDR1 and CDR2 (germline): SQVTM, ANQGSEA. The CDR3 sequence: CSVDGGLGFNEQFF. The CDR3 DNA is TGCAGCGTCGACGGGGGTCTGGGTTTCAATGAGCAGTTCTTC.

V usage is TRBV20-1 and J usage is TRBJ2-7, with 11 bases matching TRBD1. Germline V gene sequence: CDR1 DFQATT, CDR2 SNEGSKA (reference sequence). The CDR3 runs 13 residues. J gave up 2 bases and V 6 bases, and 3 bases lay outside the gene matches. CDR3 in amino acids: CSAKGQGAYEQYF. In DNA form, the CDR3 reads TGCAGTGCCAAGGGACAGGGGGCCTACGAGCAGTACTTC.

In this sample, this clonotype turned up a few times. This CDR3 reads CASSEFGRAENTEAFF. The CDR3 DNA sequence: TGTGCCAGCAGTGAATTTGGGAGGGCGGAGAACACTGAAGCTTTCTTT. The chain carries TRBV25-1 and TRBJ1-1, with no clear D. V was pared by 1 base and J by 1 base, with 13 bases between. This CDR3 spans 16 amino acids. Germline V gives CDR1 MGHDK, CDR2 SYGVNS. The full variable domain, completed using reference TRBV25-1 and TRBJ1-1, is EADIYQTPRYLVIGTGKKITLECSQTMGHDKMYWYQQDPGMELHLIHYSYGVNSTEKGDLSSESTVSRIRTEHFPLTLESARPSHTSQYLCASSEFGRAENTEAFFGQGTRLTVV.

There are a few counts of this clonotype. The chain uses TRBV7-3 and TRBJ2-2; D may be TRBD2 (7 bases). Germline V lookup: CDR1 SGHTA, CDR2 FQGTGA. V was clipped by 3 bases and J by 6 bases, with 11 bases between them. CDR3 length: 14 amino acids. Here the CDR3 DNA reads TGTGCCAGCAGCTTCGGGGGGCAGGCCGGGGAGCTGTTTTTT. Translation gives CASSFGGQAGELFF.

The chain recombines TRBV9 with TRBJ1-2; 8 bases agree with TRBD1. V was pared by 6 bases and J by 4 bases, with 8 bases of the junction left unmatched. The CDR3 is 14 residues long. CDR1 is SGDLS, CDR2 YYNGEE, per germline. CDR3: CASTLTGGLYGYTF. For the CDR3, the DNA is TGTGCCAGCACCCTAACAGGGGGTCTCTATGGCTACACCTTC.

J is TRBJ1-6 and V is TRBV28, with D maybe TRBD1 (6 bases). This CDR3 comprises 15 residues. Per the germline V gene, CDR1 is MDHEN and CDR2 is SYDVKM. V lost 8 bases and J 8 bases, leaving 19 bases between the germline ends. Here the CDR3 reads CASFEQGTLYSPLHF. CDR3 sequence (DNA): TGTGCCAGCTTTGAACAGGGAACCCTTTATTCACCCCTCCACTTT. Variable domain in full (rest from reference TRBV28 and TRBJ1-6): DVKVTQSSRYLVKRTGEKVFLECVQDMDHENMFWYRQDPGLGLRLIYFSYDVKMKEKGDIPEGYSVSREKKERFSLILESASTNQTSMYLCASFEQGTLYSPLHFGNGTRLTVT.

V and J are TRBV4-2 and TRBJ2-5, with TRBD2 as a possible D gene (6 bases). This CDR3 has 17 residues. V gave up 1 base and J gave up 3 bases, with 18 bases separating them. Per germline, CDR1 LGHNA and CDR2 YNFKEQ. The chain's CDR3 is CASSQGSKSASEETQYF. Here the CDR3 DNA reads TGTGCCAGCAGCCAAGGGTCTAAGTCGGCTAGCGAAGAGACCCAGTACTTC.

The chain is built from TRBV3-1 and TRBJ2-1; TRBD2 is a possible D gene (7 bases). The germline V and J ends were trimmed by 2 bases and 9 bases, with 14 bases remaining between them. This CDR3 comprises 14 residues. Germline values: CDR1 LGHDT, CDR2 YNNKEL (reference sequence). CDR3 in DNA: TGTGCCAGCAGCCAACTGGGGGGGGGCGGTGAGCAGTTCTTC. It is translated as CASSQLGGGGEQFF.

This clonotype was counted between two and nine times. This chain connects TRBV20-1 to TRBJ1-2; D gene uncertain. Germline lookup yields CDR1 DFQATT and CDR2 SNEGSKA (reference sequence). Trimming removed 2 bases at V and 7 bases at J, with 20 bases between. The CDR3 contains 15 residues. The DNA of the CDR3 is TGCAGTGCTAGACCGGCGGGCCAAACGGCCGGTGGCTACACCTTC. This codes for CSARPAGQTAGGYTF.

This clonotype was picked up a small number of times. The CDR3 loop is CASSEGRGYNEQFF. The CDR3 DNA reads TGTGCCAGCAGTGAAGGCAGGGGATACAATGAGCAGTTCTTC. The gene calls are TRBV28 and TRBJ2-1; tentative D call: TRBD1 (6 bases). CDR3 length equals 14 residues. Looked up from germline, CDR1 is MDHEN and CDR2 is SYDVKM. Between the trimmed V and J ends, which lost 5 bases and 4 bases, there was a span of 12 bases.

This clonotype showed up just a few times. The genes are TRBV5-6 and TRBJ1-1, with 7 bases matching TRBD1. After removal of 3 bases from V and 2 bases from J, the junction contained 4 bases not matched to a gene. The CDR3 covers 14 residues. CDR1 is SGHDT and CDR2 is YYEEEE in the germline V gene. CDR3 DNA sequence: TGTGCCAGCAGCTGGTGGACAGGAAACACTGAAGCTTTCTTT. This codes for CASSWWTGNTEAFF.

This sequence joins TRBV10-1 and TRBJ1-1, with 7 bases matching TRBD1. The trim removed 6 bases at V and 2 bases at J, leaving 6 bases unmatched. This CDR3 spans 14 amino acids. Germline CDR1 and CDR2: WNHNN and SYGVQD (reference sequence). Here the CDR3 reads CASSKGQINTEAFF. Here the CDR3 DNA reads TGCGCCAGCAGCAAGGGACAGATTAACACTGAAGCTTTCTTT.

With regard to this clonotype: The germline gene is not matched at one end of the junction; a read error may be the cause. J is TRBJ2-3 and V is TRBV29-1; perhaps D is TRBD1 or TRBD2 (5 bases each). This CDR3 spans 14 amino acids. CDR1 is SQVTM and CDR2 is ANQGSEA in the germline V gene. The DNA of the CDR3 is TGCAGCGTTGAATCGTGGGGGACCACAGTTACGCAGTATTTT. Protein product: CSVESWGTTVTQYF.

The chain links TRBV7-2 to TRBJ2-7; TRBD2 is a possible D gene (5 bases). This CDR3 spans 15 amino acids. The germline CDR1 and CDR2 sequences are SGHTA and FQGNSA. Trimming cost V 1 base and J 1 base, with 11 bases left between them. The DNA of the CDR3 is TGTGCCAGCAGCTTAGGAGCGGCAGGATCCTACGAGCAGTACTTC. Residues: CASSLGAAGSYEQYF.

V usage is TRBV11-2 and J usage is TRBJ1-1, with 8 bases lining up with TRBD1. CDR3 length equals 16 residues. Germline CDR1 is SGHAT and CDR2 is FQNNGV. V was clipped by 4 bases and J by 0 bases; unmatched bases: 7. CDR3 sequence (DNA): TGTGCCAGCAGCTCTAGGACAGGGCGATTGAACACTGAAGCTTTCTTT. Residues: CASSSRTGRLNTEAFF.

The CDR3 is CASSFSQGAEQYF. DNA of the CDR3: TGTGCCAGCAGTTTTTCACAGGGGGCCGAGCAGTACTTC. The J gene is TRBJ2-7, the V gene TRBV6-2 or TRBV6-3, with 9 bases fitting TRBD1. There are 13 residues in the CDR3. CDR1 and CDR2 (germline): MNHEY, SVGEGT. Trimming at V came to 4 bases and at J to 6 bases, leaving 4 bases not matched to a gene.

The sample holds many counts of this clonotype. V is TRBV5-1 and J is TRBJ2-1; 7 nucleotides align to TRBD2. J gave up 1 base and V 0 bases, and 10 bases lay outside the gene matches. The CDR3 consists of 18 residues. Germline V gene lookup returns CDR1 SGHRS and CDR2 YFSETQ. For the CDR3, the DNA is TGCGCCAGCAGCTTGGACTTGGCGTGGCGGGGGTCCTACAATGAGCAGTTCTTC. This encodes CASSLDLAWRGSYNEQFF.

This chain uses TRBV7-8 with TRBJ2-5; TRBD1 aligns across 12 bases. V lost 2 bases and J lost 3; bases outside the gene matches: 7. Germline-derived CDR1 and CDR2 are SGHVS and FQNEAQ. The CDR3 is made up of 17 amino acids. The CDR3: CASSLRDRGPGKETQYF. The CDR3 region has the DNA TGTGCCAGCAGCTTACGGGACAGGGGGCCCGGGAAAGAGACCCAGTACTTC.

CDR3 region: CSDMDRDTDTQYF. In nucleotides, the CDR3 is TGCAGTGATATGGACAGGGACACAGATACGCAGTATTTT. V usage is TRBV20-1 and J usage is TRBJ2-3, with 8 bases aligning to TRBD1. V trimming: 7 bases; J trimming: 2 bases; junction bases outside the gene matches: 5. CDR1 is DFQATT and CDR2 is SNEGSKA in the germline V gene (reference sequence). CDR3 size: 13 residues.

Ten or more counts support this clonotype. The chain carries TRBV6-1 and TRBJ1-1; D gene uncertain. The CDR3 runs to 13 residues. V was cut by 6 bases and J by 5 bases, with 13 bases left in between. The V gene's germline CDR1 is MNHNS and CDR2 SASEGT. CDR3 DNA sequence: TGTGCCAGCAGCCCTCCGGTGCGAACTGAAGCTTTCTTT. Amino acid sequence: CASSPPVRTEAFF.